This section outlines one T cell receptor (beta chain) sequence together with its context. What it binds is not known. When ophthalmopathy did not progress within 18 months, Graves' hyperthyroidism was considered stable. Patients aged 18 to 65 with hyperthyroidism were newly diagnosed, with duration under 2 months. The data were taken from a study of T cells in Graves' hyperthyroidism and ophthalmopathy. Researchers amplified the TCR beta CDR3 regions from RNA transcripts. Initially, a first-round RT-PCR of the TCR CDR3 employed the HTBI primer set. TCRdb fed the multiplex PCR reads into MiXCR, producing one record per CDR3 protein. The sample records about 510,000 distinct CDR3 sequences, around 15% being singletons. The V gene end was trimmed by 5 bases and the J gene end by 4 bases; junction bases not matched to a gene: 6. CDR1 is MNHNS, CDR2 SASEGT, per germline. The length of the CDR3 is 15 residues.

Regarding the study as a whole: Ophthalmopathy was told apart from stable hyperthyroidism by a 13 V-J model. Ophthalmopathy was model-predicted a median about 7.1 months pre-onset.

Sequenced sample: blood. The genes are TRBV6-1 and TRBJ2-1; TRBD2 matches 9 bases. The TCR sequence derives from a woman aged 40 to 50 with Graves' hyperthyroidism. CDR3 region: CASSITSGPYNEQFF. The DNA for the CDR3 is TGTGCCAGCAGTATCACTAGCGGGCCGTACAATGAGCAGTTCTTC.